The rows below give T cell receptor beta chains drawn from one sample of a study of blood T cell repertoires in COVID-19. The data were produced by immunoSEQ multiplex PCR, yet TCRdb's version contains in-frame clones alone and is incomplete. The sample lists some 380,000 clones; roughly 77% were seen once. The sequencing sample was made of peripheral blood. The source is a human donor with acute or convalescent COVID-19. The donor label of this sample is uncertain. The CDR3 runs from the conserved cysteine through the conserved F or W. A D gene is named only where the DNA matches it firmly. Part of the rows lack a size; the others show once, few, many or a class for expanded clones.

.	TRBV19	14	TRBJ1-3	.	TGTGCCAGTAGTAACACAGGGACTGGAAACACCATATATTTT	CASSNTGTGNTIYF
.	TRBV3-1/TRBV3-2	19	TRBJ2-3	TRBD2	TGTGCCAGCAGCCAAGCGACGGCGGGGGGGAAGCCTAGCACAGATACGCAGTATTTT	CASSQATAGGKPSTDTQYF
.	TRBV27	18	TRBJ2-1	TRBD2	TGTGCCAGCAGTTTCTACTCCCGGGGGGGGCCGAGAGGGAATGAGCAGTTCTTC	CASSFYSRGGPRGNEQFF
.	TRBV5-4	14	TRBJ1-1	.	TGTGCCAGCAGCCTGCAGGGCAGGGACACTGAAGCTTTCTTT	CASSLQGRDTEAFF
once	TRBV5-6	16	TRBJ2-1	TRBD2	TGTGCCAGCTGGAGACTTAGCGGGAGTTACGGGAATGAGCAGTTCTTC	CASWRLSGSYGNEQFF
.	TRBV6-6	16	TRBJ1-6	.	TGTGCCAGCAGCCGACAGGCAAACTCCTATAATTCACCCCTCCACTTT	CASSRQANSYNSPLHF
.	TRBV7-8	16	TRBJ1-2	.	TGTGCCAGCAGCTTAATCCAGGGCGTGTCTCCCTATGGCTACACCTTC	CASSLIQGVSPYGYTF
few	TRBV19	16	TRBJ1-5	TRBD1	TGTGCCAGTAGTCGAGGGACAGGGGTTAATACTCAGCCCCAGCATTTT	CASSRGTGVNTQPQHF
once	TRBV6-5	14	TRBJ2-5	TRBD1	TGTGCCAGCAGGTTGGACAGGGTCCAAGAGACCCAGTACTTC	CASRLDRVQETQYF
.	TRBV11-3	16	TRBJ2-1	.	TGTGCCAGCAGCTTATATTGGCCGCCATCCTACAATGAGCAGTTCTTC	CASSLYWPPSYNEQFF
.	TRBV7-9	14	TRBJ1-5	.	TGTGCCAGCAGCTTTGTGGGGAGAGGTGGGCCCCAGCATTTT	CASSFVGRGGPQHF
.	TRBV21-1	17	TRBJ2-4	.	TGTGCCAGCAGTAAATATACAGGGGGACTAGCCAAAAACATTCAGTACTTC	CASSKYTGGLAKNIQYF